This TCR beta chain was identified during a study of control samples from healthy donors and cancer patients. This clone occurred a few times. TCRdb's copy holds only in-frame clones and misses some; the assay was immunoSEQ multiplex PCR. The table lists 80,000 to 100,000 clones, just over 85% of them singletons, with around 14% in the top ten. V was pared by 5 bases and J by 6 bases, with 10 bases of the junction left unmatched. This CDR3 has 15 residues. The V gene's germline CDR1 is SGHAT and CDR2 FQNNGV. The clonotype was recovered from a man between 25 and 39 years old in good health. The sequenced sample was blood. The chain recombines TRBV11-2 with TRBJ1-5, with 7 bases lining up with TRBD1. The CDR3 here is CASSRNYRGTQPQHF. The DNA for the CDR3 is TGTGCCAGCAGCCGAAACTACAGGGGCACTCAGCCCCAGCATTTT.